A selection of T cell receptor beta chains follows, all from one sample in a study of shared clonotypes between healthy human individuals. Profiled with immunoSEQ multiplex PCR; TCRdb holds only in-frame clones, not every one. The sample lists more than 2 million clones, about 95% occurring once. The sequencing input was naive CD8+ T cells sorted from blood. Every receptor here comes from a man between 18 and 35 years old in good health. Each CDR3 is given with its conserved first and last residue. The order of the fields is clone size, D gene, J gene, V gene, CDR3 protein, CDR3 DNA. The D gene is left open where the match is weak. Clone size is shown for a subset of rows, as once, few, many or a class of expanded clone.

>NA|NA|TRBJ1-1|TRBV6-6
CASSLGVNTEAFF
TGTGCCAGCTCCCTGGGGGTGAACACTGAAGCTTTCTTT
>once|TRBD2|TRBJ2-3|TRBV5-5
CASSPGLAGDTQYF
TGTGCCAGCAGCCCAGGACTAGCGGGAGATACGCAGTATTTT
>few|NA|TRBJ2-7|TRBV5-1
CASSLGQNYEQYF
TGCGCCAGCAGCCTAGGACAGAACTACGAGCAGTACTTC
>NA|NA|TRBJ1-1|TRBV7-9
CASSTPVTEAFF
TGTGCCAGCAGCACGCCGGTTACTGAAGCTTTCTTT
>NA|TRBD1|TRBJ2-3|TRBV27
CATKVPGGDADTQYF
TGTGCCACCAAGGTCCCAGGGGGCGACGCAGATACGCAGTATTTT
>NA|TRBD2|TRBJ2-7|TRBV7-9
CASSLVGGTSSYDEQYF
TGTGCCAGCAGCTTAGTGGGGGGGACTAGCAGTTACGACGAGCAGTACTTC
>few|NA|TRBJ2-6|TRBV5-4
CASSLNRAGANVLTF
TGTGCCAGCAGCTTGAACAGGGCTGGGGCCAACGTCCTGACTTTC
>NA|TRBD2|TRBJ2-2|TRBV4-2
CASSPEGLANTGELFF
TGTGCCAGCAGCCCCGAAGGACTAGCGAACACCGGGGAGCTGTTTTTT
>NA|NA|TRBJ2-5|TRBV6-5
CASSYMRNQETQYF
TGTGCCAGCAGTTACATGCGGAACCAAGAGACCCAGTACTTC
>NA|NA|TRBJ2-2|TRBV27
CASSFWRGSWTEELFF
TGTGCCAGCAGTTTCTGGCGGGGATCCTGGACCGAGGAGCTGTTTTTT
>once|TRBD1|TRBJ1-1|TRBV9
CASSGTGGEANTEAFF
TGTGCCAGCAGCGGGACAGGGGGCGAGGCGAACACTGAAGCTTTCTTT
>NA|TRBD2|TRBJ2-7|TRBV6-5
CASSYSLAEYEQYF
TGTGCCAGCAGTTACAGCCTAGCGGAGTACGAGCAGTACTTC
>NA|NA|TRBJ1-2|TRBV19
CASSISGSYGYTF
TGTGCCAGTAGTATTTCGGGATCCTATGGCTACACCTTC
>NA|NA|TRBJ1-1|TRBV9
CASSVTIGNTEAFF
TGTGCCAGCAGCGTAACCATTGGGAACACTGAAGCTTTCTTT
>NA|NA|TRBJ1-1|TRBV5-1
CASSPPGQNTEAFF
TGCGCCAGCAGCCCTCCGGGACAAAACACTGAAGCTTTCTTT
>NA|NA|TRBJ2-7|TRBV15
CATSSGQTYEQYF
TGTGCCACCAGCAGTGGGCAGACCTACGAGCAGTACTTC
>NA|NA|TRBJ1-2|TRBV5-8
CASSSLRPSFYGYTF
TGTGCCAGCAGCTCATTAAGACCGTCGTTCTATGGCTACACCTTC
>NA|NA|TRBJ1-1|TRBV27
CASSLLGRYTEAFF
TGTGCCAGCAGTTTATTAGGCAGATACACTGAAGCTTTCTTT
>NA|NA|TRBJ2-7|TRBV27
CASSTSYEQYF
TGTGCCAGCAGTACTTCCTACGAGCAGTACTTC
>NA|NA|TRBJ1-1|TRBV27
CASSPSPALGTEAFF
TGTGCCAGCAGTCCTTCCCCGGCCCTGGGCACTGAAGCTTTCTTT
>NA|NA|TRBJ2-1|TRBV5-6
CASVPSTAYNEQFF
TGTGCCAGCGTCCCCTCCACGGCCTACAATGAGCAGTTCTTC
>NA|TRBD1|TRBJ2-2|TRBV5-1
CASSSKTGEAGELFF
TGCGCCAGCAGCTCCAAGACAGGGGAGGCCGGGGAGCTGTTTTTT
>NA|NA|TRBJ2-7|TRBV7-6
CASSLGAGHPYEQYF
TGTGCCAGCAGCTTAGGAGCAGGCCACCCCTACGAGCAGTACTTC
>NA|NA|TRBJ1-2|TRBV6-1
CASSEEGVGYGYTF
TGTGCCAGCAGTGAAGAGGGGGTCGGCTATGGCTACACCTTC
>NA|TRBD2|TRBJ2-5|TRBV27
CASSSPGTSGNQETQYF
TGTGCCAGCAGCAGCCCAGGGACTAGCGGGAATCAAGAGACCCAGTACTTC
>NA|TRBD1|TRBJ2-7|TRBV27
CASMAGGSYEQYF
TGTGCCAGCATGGCAGGGGGCTCCTACGAGCAGTACTTC
>NA|TRBD1|TRBJ1-2|TRBV5-4
CASSTPGQGRGYTF
TGTGCCAGCAGCACTCCGGGACAGGGTAGAGGCTACACCTTC
>NA|NA|TRBJ2-7|TRBV28
CASSLQGYEQYF
TGTGCCAGCAGCTTACAGGGCTACGAGCAGTACTTC
>NA|TRBD2|TRBJ2-5|TRBV5-1
CASSEEEYWTSGDGETQYF
TGCGCCAGCAGCGAAGAGGAGTACTGGACTAGTGGGGATGGGGAGACCCAGTACTTC
>NA|TRBD1|TRBJ2-7|TRBV6-1
CASSAGTAYEQYF
TGTGCCAGCAGTGCCGGGACAGCCTACGAGCAGTACTTC
>NA|NA|TRBJ2-7|TRBV9
CASSLGDPVGYEQYF
TGTGCCAGCAGCCTGGGGGACCCCGTGGGCTACGAGCAGTACTTC
>NA|NA|TRBJ2-7|TRBV7-2
CASSQEIPYEQYF
TGTGCCAGCAGCCAGGAAATCCCCTACGAGCAGTACTTC
>NA|NA|TRBJ2-1|TRBV27
CASSVGQLFEQFF
TGTGCCAGCAGTGTGGGCCAGTTGTTTGAGCAGTTCTTC
>NA|TRBD1|TRBJ1-1|TRBV5-1
CASSPGGTEAFF
TGCGCCAGCAGCCCAGGGGGCACTGAAGCTTTCTTT
>NA|TRBD1|TRBJ1-2|TRBV6-5
CASSYNRGQGYTF
TGTGCCAGCAGTTACAATAGGGGGCAAGGCTACACCTTC
>NA|NA|TRBJ2-7|TRBV20-1
CSAGVVYEQYF
TGCAGTGCTGGGGTTGTCTACGAGCAGTACTTC
>NA|NA|TRBJ2-2|TRBV7-6
CASSLLLGTETGELFF
TGTGCCAGCAGCTTACTCCTAGGGACGGAGACCGGGGAGCTGTTTTTT
>NA|TRBD1|TRBJ2-7|TRBV5-8
CASGGQGLTYEQYF
TGTGCCAGCGGGGGACAGGGATTGACCTACGAGCAGTACTTC
>NA|NA|TRBJ2-1|TRBV11-2
CASSPAGYNEQFF
TGTGCCAGCAGCCCCGCGGGGTACAATGAGCAGTTCTTC
>NA|NA|TRBJ1-4|TRBV29-1
CSVRGSEKLFF
TGCAGCGTCCGGGGTAGTGAAAAACTGTTTTTT
>NA|NA|TRBJ2-3|TRBV30
CAWNSPLTTDTQYF
TGTGCCTGGAATTCCCCTTTAACCACAGATACGCAGTATTTT
>NA|NA|TRBJ2-4|TRBV13
CASSFRAAGYIQYF
TGTGCCAGCAGCTTCCGGGCGGCGGGGTACATTCAGTACTTC
>once|NA|TRBJ1-5|TRBV28
CASSLSGQPQHF
TGTGCCAGCAGTTTATCGGGGCAGCCCCAGCATTTT
>NA|NA|TRBJ2-1|TRBV7-9
CASSPPGRDYNEQFF
TGTGCCAGCAGTCCGCCGGGCAGGGACTACAATGAGCAGTTCTTC
>NA|NA|TRBJ2-7|TRBV28
CASSLVRSYEQYF
TGTGCCAGCAGTTTAGTCCGCTCCTACGAGCAGTACTTC
>few|NA|TRBJ2-7|TRBV6-6
CASSYSAYEQYF
TGTGCCAGCAGTTACTCGGCGTACGAGCAGTACTTC
>NA|NA|TRBJ2-7|TRBV10-3
CAISETTYEQYF
TGTGCCATCAGTGAGACGACCTACGAGCAGTACTTC